These 27 T cell receptor beta chains came from one sample sequenced in a study of OX40 agonist ivuxolimab in advanced cancers. Clones were sequenced by immunoSEQ multiplex PCR, and TCRdb holds only the in-frame ones, with some missing. The sample shows just over 80,000 clones, around 86% of them seen only once. Sample: CD4+ or CD8+ T cells sorted from blood, taken in a trial of the OX40 agonist ivuxolimab. The source of these receptors is an adult with an advanced solid tumor such as melanoma, head and neck, liver or kidney cancer.

The rearrangement uses TRBV28 and TRBJ2-3; TRBD1 matches at 7 bases. Trimming took 6 bases from V and 4 from J; bases not matched to a gene: 4. Germline V gene data show CDR1 as MDHEN and CDR2 as SYDVKM. The CDR3 is 13 amino acids. CDR3 in DNA: TGTGCCAGCAGAGAAACAGGGGCAGATACGCAGTATTTT. Amino acid sequence: CASRETGADTQYF.

This clone was detected once. The gene calls are TRBV5-5 and TRBJ1-2; no clear D. The CDR3 covers 13 residues. V lost 0 bases, J lost 4 bases, and 7 bases lay in between. The V gene's germline CDR1 is SGHKS and CDR2 YYEKEE (reference sequence). For the CDR3, the DNA is TGTGCCAGCAGCTTGGAGAAATTCTATGGCTACACCTTC. Translation gives CASSLEKFYGYTF.

The chain recombines TRBV5-6 with TRBJ2-6, with 7 bases identical to TRBD1. The V segment lost 4 bases and the J segment 4 bases; nucleotides outside the gene matches: 5. Germline CDR1 reads SGHDT; CDR2 reads YYEEEE. The CDR3 sequence is 15 residues long. CDR3 coding DNA: TGTGCCAGCAGCGTAACAGGGGTAGGGGCCAACGTCCTGACTTTC. This translates into CASSVTGVGANVLTF.

The CDR3 DNA reads as TGTGCCAGCAGCCCACTAGCGGGAGTGGGGGATGAGCAGTTCTTC. Its protein product is CASSPLAGVGDEQFF. The V and J genes are TRBV7-8 and TRBJ2-1, with TRBD2 matching 11 bases. With V trimmed by 5 bases and J by 8 bases, 8 bases remained unmatched. The CDR3 runs to 15 residues. Germline V lookup: CDR1 SGHVS, CDR2 FQNEAQ.

The chain combines TRBV6-5 with TRBJ2-7, with 8 bases aligning to TRBD1. This CDR3 region has 12 residues. After removal of 7 bases from V and 6 bases from J, the junction contained 5 bases not matched to a gene. CDR1 and CDR2 (germline): MNHEY, SVGAGI. Written as DNA, the CDR3 is TGTGCCAGCACTTATACAGGGGGCGAGCAGTACTTC. Translating gives CASTYTGGEQYF.

This chain uses TRBV23-1 with TRBJ2-7; TRBD1 is a possible D gene (6 bases). TRBV23-1 is identified as an open reading frame with a role that is uncertain. Trimming took 7 bases from V and 7 from J, leaving 11 bases between them. The CDR3 contains 11 residues. The chain's CDR3 is CASTRRGEQYF. CDR3 coding DNA: TGCGCCAGCACCCGAAGGGGGGAGCAGTACTTC.

J is TRBJ1-1 and V is TRBV5-6; D is perhaps TRBD1 (5 bases). The germline V gene has CDR1 SGHDT and CDR2 YYEEEE. The V gene lost 0 bases and the J gene lost 1 base, with 13 bases spanning the gap. The CDR3 runs to 16 residues. The CDR3 is CASSLVSGYANTEAFF. The CDR3 DNA reads TGTGCCAGCAGCTTGGTGTCAGGGTACGCGAACACTGAAGCTTTCTTT.

V and J are TRBV19 and TRBJ1-4; 7 bases fit TRBD1. CDR1 is LNHDA, CDR2 SQIVND, per germline (reference sequence). This CDR3 has 14 residues. The V gene end was trimmed by 6 bases and the J gene end by 6 bases; junction bases not matched to a gene: 7. DNA of the CDR3: TGTGCCAGTAGCTCGGGACAGATTTATGAAAAACTGTTTTTT. Its protein product is CASSSGQIYEKLFF.

J is TRBJ1-1 and V is TRBV6-5, with D unresolved. The germline CDR1 and CDR2 sequences are MNHEY and SVGAGI. The germline V and J ends were trimmed by 7 bases and 1 base, with 10 bases remaining between them. The CDR3 spans 13 residues. DNA for the CDR3: TGTGCCAGCAAAGGGAGATCGAACACTGAAGCTTTCTTT. Its protein product is CASKGRSNTEAFF.

This chain joins TRBV5-1 and TRBJ2-2, with D maybe TRBD1 (6 bases). The V and J ends lost 0 bases and 4 bases respectively, with 13 bases between them. Germline CDR1 reads SGHRS; CDR2 reads YFSETQ. This CDR3 region has 16 residues. The CDR3 here is CASSLVSGASTGELFF. The CDR3 DNA follows: TGCGCCAGCAGCTTGGTTTCAGGGGCTAGCACCGGGGAGCTGTTTTTT.

The chain joins TRBV6-6 to TRBJ1-5; 7 bases fit TRBD1. The V gene end was trimmed by 2 bases and the J gene end by 2 bases; junction bases not matched to a gene: 3. Germline V gene sequence: CDR1 MNHNY, CDR2 SVGAGI (reference sequence). This CDR3 is 15 amino acids long. The chain's CDR3 is CASSYGTGGNQPQHF. CDR3 DNA sequence: TGTGCCAGCAGTTACGGAACAGGGGGCAATCAGCCCCAGCATTTT.

This sequence joins TRBV4-1 and TRBJ2-3; the match to TRBD2 covers 8 bases. Germline loops: CDR1 MGHRA, CDR2 YSYEKL. CDR3 size: 21 residues. Losses at the gene ends were 1 base for V and 2 bases for J; bases not matched to a gene: 20. CDR3 amino acids: CASSQVSTPVFSGDPTDTQYF. The CDR3 DNA sequence: TGCGCCAGCAGCCAAGTCTCGACTCCCGTATTTAGCGGGGACCCCACAGATACGCAGTATTTT.

J is TRBJ2-7 and V is TRBV4-3; D assignment may be TRBD1 or TRBD2 (6 bases each). Germline V gene data show CDR1 as LGHNA and CDR2 as YSLEER. This CDR3 spans 14 amino acids. V was cut by 4 bases and J by 3 bases, with 13 bases left in between. The CDR3 coding sequence is TGCGCCAGCAGCCCGAGGGGGGACCTCTACGAGCAGTACTTC. It codes for CASSPRGDLYEQYF.

This clone was counted once. V usage is TRBV30 and J usage is TRBJ1-5; 8 bases are a match to TRBD1. V lost 3 bases to trimming and J lost 3 bases; unmatched junction nucleotides: 7. The CDR3 is 15 amino acids. CDR1 is GTSNPN, CDR2 SVGIG, per germline (reference sequence). The CDR3 nucleotides read TGTGCCTGGAGGCCAAGGACAGGGCCCAATCAGCCCCAGCATTTT. Protein sequence: CAWRPRTGPNQPQHF.

The CDR3 loop reads CASSPGDRGGRTEAFF. In DNA form, the CDR3 reads TGCGCCAGCAGCCCGGGGGACAGGGGTGGGCGCACTGAAGCTTTCTTT. The gene calls are TRBV5-1 and TRBJ1-1; 10 nucleotides line up with TRBD1. After removal of 4 bases from V and 4 bases from J, the junction contained 10 bases not matched to a gene. There are 16 residues in the CDR3. Per germline, CDR1 SGHRS and CDR2 YFSETQ.

The chain combines TRBV19 with TRBJ1-5; 12 bases agree with TRBD1. Germline lookup yields CDR1 LNHDA and CDR2 SQIVND (reference sequence). The CDR3 consists of 16 residues. Trimming cost V 4 bases and J 6 bases; bases outside gene matches: 7. CDR3 DNA sequence: TGTGCCAGTAGTACCCACGGGACAGGGGGCCTTCAGCCCCAGCATTTT. It codes for CASSTHGTGGLQPQHF.

The chain is built from TRBV18 and TRBJ1-5; D remains ambiguous. This CDR3 spans 13 amino acids. V was trimmed by 2 bases and J by 8 bases, leaving 10 bases between them. From germline, CDR1 is KGHSH and CDR2 LQKENI. CDR3 bases: TGTGCCAGCTCACCAACTCTGTTAGAGCCCCAGCATTTT. The encoded protein is CASSPTLLEPQHF.

The table lists this clone with a few counts. The V call is TRBV2, the J call TRBJ1-1; 9 nucleotides agree with TRBD1. The V segment lost 6 bases and the J segment 1 base; nucleotides outside the gene matches: 3. Per the germline V gene, CDR1 is SNHLY and CDR2 is FYNNEI. The CDR3 is 14 residues long. Written as DNA, the CDR3 is TGTGCCAGCAGGCGGACAGGGGAGAACACTGAAGCTTTCTTT. This sequence encodes CASRRTGENTEAFF.

This clone was found once. The chain employs TRBV7-2 and TRBJ2-7, with TRBD2 identical over 10 bases. The CDR3 extends over 15 amino acids. CDR1 is SGHTA and CDR2 is FQGNSA in the germline V gene. V lost 5 bases and J lost 0; bases outside the gene matches: 4. The DNA for the CDR3 is TGTGCCAGCAGCCTCGTAGCGGGAGGCTCCTACGAGCAGTACTTC. It specifies CASSLVAGGSYEQYF.

The chain links TRBV5-1 to TRBJ2-2; D tentatively reads TRBD1 or TRBD2 (6 bases each). CDR1 and CDR2 from the germline V gene are SGHRS and YFSETQ. V lost 3 bases and J 7 bases, leaving 16 bases between the germline ends. The CDR3 runs to 15 residues. CDR3 loop: CASSSLGGRDGELFF. CDR3 coding DNA: TGCGCCAGCAGCTCTCTGGGGGGCCGGGACGGGGAGCTGTTTTTT.

The genes are TRBV7-9 and TRBJ2-1; 7 bases agree with TRBD2. CDR3 length: 16 amino acids. CDR1 and CDR2 (germline): SEHNR, FQNEAQ (reference sequence). Unmatched junction bases numbered 14, after V lost 5 bases and J lost 7 bases. CDR3 amino acids: CASSPAGDGAKNEQFF. For the CDR3, the DNA is TGTGCCAGCAGCCCCGCGGGGGACGGGGCAAAAAATGAGCAGTTCTTC.

The CDR3 coding sequence is TGTGCCAGCAGCTTGACGGGACGGATGAACACCGGGGAGCTGTTTTTT. Protein: CASSLTGRMNTGELFF. The rearrangement joins TRBV5-6 to TRBJ2-2; D assignment may be TRBD1 or TRBD2 (5 bases each). There are 16 residues in the CDR3. CDR1 SGHDT and CDR2 YYEEEE come from the germline V gene. Trimming took 1 base from V and 1 from J, leaving 11 bases between them.

The rearrangement uses TRBV19 and TRBJ2-2; 13 bases line up with TRBD2. The length of the CDR3 is 16 residues. J gave up 9 bases and V 5 bases, and 9 bases lay outside the gene matches. Germline-derived CDR1 and CDR2 are LNHDA and SQIVND (reference sequence). CDR3 sequence reads: CASSPPGLAGMRELFF. The CDR3 DNA reads TGTGCCAGTAGTCCCCCGGGACTAGCGGGGATGAGGGAGCTGTTTTTT.

The count of this clone is one. The chain combines TRBV18 with TRBJ1-5; D might be TRBD1 (5 bases). Per the germline V gene, CDR1 is KGHSH and CDR2 is LQKENI. The V end lost 5 bases, the J end lost 7 bases, and 15 bases lay between the germline ends. This CDR3 comprises 14 residues. The CDR3 DNA reads TGTGCCAGCTCATCTACAGGATATGGCCAGCCCCAGCATTTT. Translation gives CASSSTGYGQPQHF.

The rearrangement links TRBV18 to TRBJ2-7; unclear D gene. There are 16 residues in the CDR3. The V and J ends lost 0 bases and 2 bases respectively, with 14 bases between them. In germline, CDR1 is KGHSH, CDR2 LQKENI. CDR3 nucleotides: TGTGCCAGCTCACCACCACTCACTACCACAACCTACGAGCAGTACTTC. Residues: CASSPPLTTTTYEQYF. Using reference TRBV18 and TRBJ2-7 for the parts outside the CDR3, the full variable domain is NAGVMQNPRHLVRRRGQEARLRCSPMKGHSHVYWYRQLPEEGLKFMVYLQKENIIDESGMPKERFSAEFPKEGPSILRIQQVVRGDSAAYFCASSPPLTTTTYEQYFGPGTRLTVT.

The V call is TRBV5-1, the J call TRBJ2-1; no clear D. V gave up 0 bases and J gave up 7 bases, with 14 bases separating them. This CDR3 region has 15 residues. The germline V gene encodes CDR1 SGHRS and CDR2 YFSETQ. Here the CDR3 reads CASSLVTGAMNEQFF. For the CDR3, the DNA is TGCGCCAGCAGCTTGGTAACGGGCGCCATGAATGAGCAGTTCTTC. Using reference TRBV5-1 and TRBJ2-1 for the parts outside the CDR3, the full variable domain is KAGVTQTPRYLIKTRGQQVTLSCSPISGHRSVSWYQQTPGQGLQFLFEYFSETQRNKGNFPGRFSGRQFSNSRSEMNVSTLELGDSALYLCASSLVTGAMNEQFFGPGTRLTVL.

The chain uses TRBV28 and TRBJ1-1, with D tentatively TRBD1 (5 bases). The CDR3 is made up of 13 amino acids. V lost 5 bases, J lost 5 bases, and 12 bases lay in between. The germline CDR1 and CDR2 sequences are MDHEN and SYDVKM. Here the CDR3 DNA reads TGTGCCAGCAGTCGTAATCGACAGACTGAAGCTTTCTTT. Encoded protein: CASSRNRQTEAFF.